The source of this TCR beta chain is a study of human T cells and chemical hapten exposure. Study-level information: 2% DPC was applied to around 2 cm by around 2 cm of upper inner arm skin for sensitization.

Time point described: patch test 3, about 24 weeks after DPC sensitization. Treatment in this sample: therapeutic diphenylcyclopropenone sensitization with weekly scalp DPC. Blood was drawn before each patch test was applied. One entry per CDR3 protein results from TCRdb running MiXCR on the RACE reads. The sample has about 52,000 distinct CDR3 sequences, about 10% seen once. The sequence derives from a woman in her 40s with alopecia areata. Some clones in this sample may be carry-over from other donors' samples. The starting material was whole blood, obtained in connection with sensitization to the hapten diphenylcyclopropenone (DPC).

The CDR3 sequence: CASSPELGAGANVLTF. For the CDR3, the DNA is TGCGCCAGCAGCCCCGAGTTGGGGGCCGGGGCCAACGTCCTGACTTTC. The J gene is TRBJ2-6, the V gene TRBV5-1; TRBD1 is a possible D gene (6 bases). Per the germline V gene, CDR1 is SGHRS and CDR2 is YFSETQ. V shed 4 bases and J shed 4 bases, with 15 bases lying between them. CDR3 size: 16 residues.